The present TCR beta chain was sequenced within a study of blood T cells in healthy people across ages. With a J-beta primer mix and a sample-barcoded 5' primer, a second PCR ran about 7 to 12 cycles. TCRdb re-called the 5' RACE reads with MiXCR, one entry per CDR3 protein. Among 780,000 or so distinct CDR3 sequences, just under 25% were seen once, and the ten largest hold under 4.5%. The CDR3 consists of 14 residues. Germline CDR1 is SGDLS and CDR2 is YYNGEE. This sample was also put to use in a study of T cells of mothers and their children.

The rearrangement links TRBV9 to TRBJ2-5; 8 bases map to TRBD2. The end of the DNA is better explained by TRBJ2-7, so the J call may be wrong. The source material was blood. This TCR was sampled from a boy aged 10-17 years in good health. The CDR3 sequence: CASSRRAGVAEQYF. Here the CDR3 DNA reads TGTGCCAGCAGTAGGCGAGCGGGAGTAGCCGAGCAGTACTTC.